Included here is one TCR beta chain sequence, with context. Its antigen is still unknown. This sample was included in a study of response to subunit inactivated influenza vaccine. Notes on the study in general: The authors suggested that every seasonal influenza vaccination recruits few new T cells.

Germline CDR1 SGHAT, CDR2 FQDESV (reference sequence). V was pared by 2 bases and J by 0 bases, with 16 bases of the junction left unmatched. CDR3 length equals 20 residues. TCRdb reanalysed the RT-PCR reads using MiXCR and keeps one entry per CDR3 protein. The table has 300,000 to 350,000 distinct CDR3 sequences, about a fifth seen once. The starting material was PBMCs from blood, obtained less than 22 months after vaccination. The gene calls are TRBV11-1 and TRBJ2-7; 10 nucleotides agree with TRBD2. This TCR came from a man aged 50 to 75 who received an inactivated influenza vaccine. CDR3 nucleotide sequence: TGTGCCAGCAGCTTACCCCTAGGACTAGCGGCCCGAACCTCCTCCTACGAGCAGTACTTC. It translates to CASSLPLGLAARTSSYEQYF.